The entry below gives a single T cell receptor (beta chain) sequence along with its context. Its cognate antigen is unknown. From germline, CDR1 is SGDLS and CDR2 YYNGEE. This CDR3 region has 17 residues. The ends lost 4 bases at V and 2 bases at J; junction bases unmatched: 9. The sample belongs to a study of Tregs in tolerant kidney transplant recipients. Study results and caveats: Expanding Tregs on activated donor B cells appeared to best identify donor-specific TCRbeta clones. Biological reproducibility was not directly addressed, but technical replication error appeared minimal.

CD4+CD25+CD127- Tregs, CD4+CD25- non-Tregs, CD4 and CD8 cells were sorted. Libraries were prepared by immunoSEQ multiplex PCR; TCRdb keeps only in-frame clonotypes and omits some of them. The data show about 240,000 clones, with 80% to 85% seen just once and roughly 0.67% held by the top ten. V and J are TRBV9 and TRBJ1-1; 12 positions agree with TRBD1. The sequence derives from a human donor in good health. The material sequenced was CD4+ T cells from blood. DNA of the CDR3: TGTGCCAGCAGCCGGGACAGGGGGCCGAGGAGTAACACTGAAGCTTTCTTT. It specifies CASSRDRGPRSNTEAFF.